This T cell receptor (beta chain) was identified in a study of T cells in Graves' hyperthyroidism and ophthalmopathy. Points from the study as a whole: The model made its ophthalmopathy prediction, and onset followed a median roughly six months later.

Amplification yielded TCR beta CDR3 regions, with RNA transcripts as the source. Primed by the HTBI set, a first-round RT-PCR was run on the TCR CDR3. MiXCR, applied by TCRdb to the multiplex PCR reads, yields one record per CDR3 protein. The sample has more than 500,000 distinct CDR3 sequences; around 15% are singletons. As concerns this clonotype: The antigen is not known.

Patients between 18 and 65 years old had hyperthyroidism, newly diagnosed and lasting under 2 months. Reasons for excluding patients were uncontrolled infection, other autoimmune disease, pregnancy or lactation. Orbital computed tomography, thyroid ultrasound, serum thyroxine and TRAb, and clinical symptoms together informed the diagnoses. The ends were cut back, 3 bases at V and 0 bases at J, with 12 bases in the middle. Germline V gene lookup returns CDR1 MGHRA and CDR2 YSYEKL. The CDR3 loop spans 16 amino acids. This chain joins TRBV4-1 and TRBJ2-4; D not certain. Sequencing input: blood. This clonotype was obtained from a woman between 40 and 55 years old with Graves' hyperthyroidism. This CDR3 reads CASSQGTVVAKNIQYF. CDR3 sequence (DNA): TGCGCCAGCAGCCAGGGTACGGTGGTAGCCAAAAACATTCAGTACTTC.